This TCR beta chain was sequenced during a study of Graves' ophthalmopathy and Graves' hyperthyroidism. Overall study findings and caveats: This model predicted ophthalmopathy progression (sensitivity around 71%, specificity about 72%). In blood, most expanded thyroid clonotypes above 0.001 frequency were also detected.

Stable hyperthyroidism meant no ophthalmopathy within 18 months of follow-up. Exclusion covered patients with other autoimmune diseases or uncontrolled infections (as well as pregnancy or lactation). Germline CDR1 is DFQATT and CDR2 is SNEGSKA (reference sequence). This CDR3 has 14 residues. Trimming took 0 bases from V and 0 from J, leaving 6 bases between them. In this sample, this clonotype turned up many times. Its antigen is unknown. Amplification targeted the TCR beta CDR3 regions, with RNA transcripts as the source material. RT-PCR was first run with HTBI primers, then multiplex PCR in a second round. TCRdb processed the multiplex PCR reads anew with MiXCR; each CDR3 protein has one entry. Seen here are some 370,000 distinct CDR3 sequences, about a sixth observed once, and the top ten hold 2.4%.

This chain connects TRBV20-1 to TRBJ1-5; D gene ambiguous. The TCR originated in an adult woman with stable Graves' hyperthyroidism. The specimen was peripheral blood. The CDR3 reads CSAREVNSNQPQHF. DNA for the CDR3: TGCAGTGCTAGAGAGGTCAATAGCAATCAGCCCCAGCATTTT.